Presented here are 14 T cell receptor beta chains from one specimen sequenced in a study of T-cell memory formation after mild COVID-19. TCRdb recomputed calls from the 5' RACE reads with MiXCR, one row per CDR3 protein. In the table there are a few hundred thousand distinct CDR3 sequences, approximately 16% of which are singletons. The source material was PBMCs or a T cell subset sorted from them (not recorded which). These receptors were obtained from a man aged 18 to 30 who had mild COVID-19 (a few samples of this study predate the infection). Cell type and time point are not known.

This clonotype was seen only a few times. The rearrangement uses TRBV25-1 and TRBJ1-2, with TRBD1 identical over 7 bases. J was trimmed by 8 bases and V by 5 bases; bases with no gene match: 8. This CDR3 has 13 residues. Germline V lookup: CDR1 MGHDK, CDR2 SYGVNS. This CDR3 is CASSSTGSGGYTF. In DNA form, the CDR3 reads TGTGCCAGCAGTTCGACAGGGAGCGGGGGCTACACCTTC.

This chain joins TRBV29-1 and TRBJ2-5; D could derive from TRBD1 or TRBD2 (5 bases each). Per the germline V gene, CDR1 is SQVTM and CDR2 is ANQGSEA. The CDR3 loop spans 13 amino acids. Trimming shortened V by 6 bases and J by 9 bases, and 20 bases separated the two germline ends. The CDR3 DNA is TGCAGCGTCCTCGTTGACAGCCTGGGGGCCCAGTACTTC. Its protein is CSVLVDSLGAQYF.

This clonotype has more than one count but fewer than ten. This sequence joins TRBV3-1 and TRBJ2-1; TRBD2 matches at 8 bases. The CDR3 spans 16 residues. Trimming cost V 0 bases and J 7 bases; bases outside gene matches: 8. From germline, CDR1 is LGHDT and CDR2 YNNKEL (reference sequence). The CDR3 sequence is CASSQDSTGGRNEQFF. The CDR3 coding sequence is TGTGCCAGCAGCCAAGATTCAACGGGGGGGCGTAATGAGCAGTTCTTC.

The gene calls are TRBV5-5 and TRBJ2-5, with D maybe TRBD1 (5 bases). Germline V gene sequence: CDR1 SGHKS, CDR2 YYEKEE (reference sequence). Between the trimmed V and J ends, which lost 6 bases and 3 bases, there was a span of 12 bases. The CDR3 is 13 residues long. CDR3 DNA: TGTGCCAGCACCCCCTGGGGCGAAGAGACCCAGTACTTC. It encodes CASTPWGEETQYF.

This clonotype was picked up many times. V is TRBV11-2 and J is TRBJ2-1, with 7 bases that match TRBD2. CDR1 SGHAT and CDR2 FQNNGV come from the germline V gene. V was pared by 2 bases and J by 5 bases, with 6 bases of the junction left unmatched. This CDR3 has 15 amino acids. Here the CDR3 DNA reads TGTGCCAGCAGCTTATTGTGGGGGGGAAACAATGAGCAGTTCTTC. Its translation: CASSLLWGGNNEQFF. Using reference TRBV11-2 and TRBJ2-1 for the parts outside the CDR3, the full variable domain is EAGVAQSPRYKIIEKRQSVAFWCNPISGHATLYWYQQILGQGPKLLIQFQNNGVVDDSQLPKDRFSAERLKGVDSTLKIQPAKLEDSAVYLCASSLLWGGNNEQFFGPGTRLTVL.

This chain joins TRBV7-9 and TRBJ2-4, with TRBD1 identical over 10 bases. V was pared by 4 bases and J by 8 bases, with 8 bases of the junction left unmatched. The V gene's germline CDR1 is SEHNR and CDR2 FQNEAQ (reference sequence). CDR3 length: 15 amino acids. The CDR3 DNA reads as TGTGCCAGCAGCTCGACAGGGGGCGCCGGGGACATTCAGTACTTC. Amino acids: CASSSTGGAGDIQYF.

This clonotype occurred many times. This rearrangement joins TRBV7-2 to TRBJ2-3, with 10 nucleotides matching TRBD2. Germline CDR1 is SGHTA and CDR2 is FQGNSA. Losses at the gene ends were 1 base for V and 4 bases for J; bases not matched to a gene: 5. This CDR3 contains 16 residues. As DNA, the CDR3 is TGTGCCAGCAGCTTAGAGGCTAGCGGGGGTGCAGATACGCAGTATTTT. Translated: CASSLEASGGADTQYF.

This chain links TRBV20-1 with TRBJ1-6, with D hard to call. This CDR3 has 12 residues. Trimming took off 3 bases at V and 10 bases at J, with 10 bases between the two ends. CDR1 and CDR2 from the germline V gene are DFQATT and SNEGSKA (reference sequence). The DNA for the CDR3 is TGCAGTGCTAGTTCGATTCGGTCACCCCTCCACTTT. This codes for CSASSIRSPLHF.

The chain recombines TRBV20-1 with TRBJ2-3, with a weak D call TRBD1 (5 bases). With 3 bases removed from V and 6 bases from J, the gap between germline ends came to 13 bases. The CDR3 has 13 amino acids. Looked up from germline, CDR1 is DFQATT and CDR2 is SNEGSKA (reference sequence). The CDR3 DNA is TGCAGTGCTAGTTACCAGGGTGGGGATACGCAGTATTTT. Amino acids: CSASYQGGDTQYF.

This clonotype was counted at least ten times. The chain has TRBV15 and TRBJ1-6, with D uncertain. Trimming removed 0 bases from V and 9 bases from J, with 3 bases in between. Germline loops: CDR1 LNHNV, CDR2 YYDKDF (reference sequence). The CDR3 is 12 residues long. The CDR3 protein is CATSRDLSPLHF. DNA for the CDR3: TGTGCCACCAGCAGAGATCTTTCACCCCTCCACTTT.

The chain has TRBV2 and TRBJ2-7; D is possibly TRBD1 or TRBD2 (6 bases each). This CDR3 comprises 18 residues. V was trimmed by 7 bases and J by 3 bases, leaving 28 bases between them. Germline V gene data show CDR1 as SNHLY and CDR2 as FYNNEI. The CDR3, as DNA: TGTGCCAGCAATATCGCCCTTGGGGGGCAGGGAGTCTTCTACGAGCAGTACTTC. Its translation: CASNIALGGQGVFYEQYF. Together with reference TRBV2 and TRBJ2-7, the CDR3 gives the full variable domain: EPEVTQTPSHQVTQMGQEVILRCVPISNHLYFYWYRQILGQKVEFLVSFYNNEISEKSEIFDDQFSVERPDGSNFTLKIRSTKLEDSAMYFCASNIALGGQGVFYEQYFGPGTRLTVT.

This clonotype was seen ten or more times. The chain couples TRBV12-3 or TRBV12-4 to TRBJ2-2; D may be TRBD2 (6 bases). V lost 2 bases to trimming and J lost 4 bases, with 11 bases between them. CDR3 length equals 15 residues. The CDR3 reads CASSLWGRSTGELFF. The CDR3 nucleotides are TGTGCCAGCAGTTTATGGGGGAGGAGCACCGGGGAGCTGTTTTTT.

This clonotype was detected only a few times. The chain employs TRBV12-3 or TRBV12-4 and TRBJ1-3, with D maybe TRBD1 (5 bases). The CDR3 is 14 residues long. Trimming shortened V by 6 bases and J by 8 bases, and 17 bases separated the two germline ends. The CDR3 region is CASSPVEGFHTIYF. The CDR3 DNA reads as TGTGCCAGCAGCCCCGTAGAGGGGTTCCACACCATATATTTT.

The V and J genes are TRBV29-1 and TRBJ2-5; D gene ambiguous. Looked up from germline, CDR1 is SQVTM and CDR2 is ANQGSEA. The CDR3 consists of 11 residues. The V gene lost 4 bases and the J gene lost 3 bases, with 6 bases spanning the gap. The chain's CDR3 is CSVAREETQYF. For the CDR3, the DNA is TGCAGCGTTGCTAGGGAAGAGACCCAGTACTTC.